This T cell receptor (beta chain) was captured in a study of T cell repertoires in cytomegalovirus infection. Overall study results and limits: The ex vivo response was dominated by HLA-C-restricted CMV-specific TCR beta clonotypes. Summed frequency of public TCR beta families distinguished CMV carriers with the relevant HLA.

Between the trimmed V and J ends, which lost 5 bases and 4 bases, there was a span of 14 bases. CDR3 length: 15 residues. Germline CDR1 is SEHNR and CDR2 is FQNEAQ (reference sequence). With regard to this clonotype: Its antigen is still unknown.

TCRdb analysed the reads with MiXCR anew, one entry per CDR3 protein. The sample lists about 460,000 distinct CDR3 sequences; approximately 10% were seen once. The material sequenced was PBMCs. The rearrangement uses TRBV7-9 and TRBJ2-2; the D is unclear. The source is a human donor in good health (CMV status not recorded). Some clones in this sample may be carry-over from other donors' samples. CDR3 nucleotide sequence: TGTGCCAGCAGCCTGGTTAACCTGGTCACCGGGGAGCTGTTTTTT. Translated, it gives CASSLVNLVTGELFF. Complete variable domain (other parts from reference TRBV7-9 and TRBJ2-2): DTGVSQNPRHKITKRGQNVTFRCDPISEHNRLYWYRQTLGQGPEFLTYFQNEAQLEKSRLLSDRFSAERPKGSFSTLEIQRTEQGDSAMYLCASSLVNLVTGELFFGEGSRLTVL.